The clone carrying this T cell receptor (beta chain) showed up many times. The data originate from a study of CD8 T cells in ankylosing spondylitis. The V gene's germline CDR1 is SQVTM and CDR2 ANQGSEA. This CDR3 contains 17 residues. V was trimmed by 2 bases and J by 2 bases, leaving 22 bases between them. TCRdb ran MiXCR on the 5' RACE reads and lists one entry per CDR3 protein. The table records fewer than 25,000 distinct CDR3 sequences, over 10% of them present only once. This rearrangement joins TRBV29-1 to TRBJ2-7; D not certain. The clonotype was recovered from a male donor with ankylosing spondylitis or in good health (not recorded which). Sequenced material: blood. CDR3 in amino acids: CSVELDLGKEKTYEQYF. The DNA of the CDR3 is TGCAGCGTTGAATTGGACCTGGGAAAGGAGAAAACCTACGAGCAGTACTTC.